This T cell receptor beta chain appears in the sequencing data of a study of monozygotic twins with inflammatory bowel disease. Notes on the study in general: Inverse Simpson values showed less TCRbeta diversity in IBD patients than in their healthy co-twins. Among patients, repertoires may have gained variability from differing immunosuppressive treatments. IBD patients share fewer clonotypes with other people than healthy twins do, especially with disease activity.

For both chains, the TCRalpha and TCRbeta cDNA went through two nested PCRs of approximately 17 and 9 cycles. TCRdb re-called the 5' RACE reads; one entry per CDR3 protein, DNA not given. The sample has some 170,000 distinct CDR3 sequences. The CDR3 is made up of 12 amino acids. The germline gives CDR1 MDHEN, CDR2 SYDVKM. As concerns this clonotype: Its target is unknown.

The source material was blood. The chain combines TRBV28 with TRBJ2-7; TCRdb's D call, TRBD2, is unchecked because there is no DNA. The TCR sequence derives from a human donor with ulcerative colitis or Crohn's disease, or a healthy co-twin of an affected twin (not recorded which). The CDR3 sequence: CASRPTSYEQYF.